The 27 T cell receptor beta chains below were found in one sample sequenced in a study of regulatory T cells in long-lasting Graves disease. Investigators prepared the TCR beta libraries by applying iRepertoire HTBI primers and Arm-PCR of CDR3 regions. TCRdb analysed the multiplex PCR reads with MiXCR anew, one entry per CDR3 protein. Here the sample spans around 480,000 distinct CDR3 sequences, 16% being singletons. Stated time point: newly diagnosed GD, antithyroid drugs for less than 3 months. PBMC-derived RNA was used for the TCR library. These same data were also listed under a study on T cells in Graves' hyperthyroidism and ophthalmopathy.

Sequenced material: peripheral blood mononuclear cells (PBMCs), taken at new diagnosis, from a patient treated with antithyroid drugs. The origin of the receptors is a woman aged 35-60 years with Graves disease.

Note on this clonotype: At one of its ends the junction is not consistent with the germline gene, which may arise from a read error. The V gene is TRBV25-1, the J gene TRBJ1-1; 12 bases match TRBD1. Germline assignment: CDR1 MGHDK and CDR2 SYGVNS. The CDR3 is made up of 13 amino acids. The CDR3 region is CASGLGQGAPPAF. Written as DNA, the CDR3 is TGTGCCAGCGGGTTGGGACAGGGGGCGCCGCCCGCCTTT. The full variable domain, completed using reference TRBV25-1 and TRBJ1-1, is EADIYQTPRYLVIGTGKKITLECSQTMGHDKMYWYQQDPGMELHLIHYSYGVNSTEKGDLSSESTVSRIRTEHFPLTLESARPSHTSQYLCASGLGQGAPPAFGQGTRLTVV.

This clonotype has only a few counts. The V and J genes are TRBV30 and TRBJ2-2; 15 positions agree with TRBD2. After removal of 0 bases from V and 5 bases from J, the junction contained 7 bases not matched to a gene. CDR1 and CDR2 (germline): GTSNPN, SVGIG (reference sequence). CDR3 length equals 18 residues. CDR3 coding DNA: TGTGCCTGGAGTGTACGGAGGACTAGCGGGGGGGTTACCGGGGAGCTGTTTTTT. Residues: CAWSVRRTSGGVTGELFF.

The sample holds many counts of this clonotype. V and J are TRBV5-1 and TRBJ2-1; D gene ambiguous. CDR1 is SGHRS and CDR2 is YFSETQ in the germline V gene. CDR3 length: 14 amino acids. V dropped 3 bases and J dropped 0 bases, with 7 bases sitting between them. Here the CDR3 reads CASSWRSSYNEQFF. For the CDR3, the DNA is TGCGCCAGCAGCTGGCGGAGCTCCTACAATGAGCAGTTCTTC.

The genes are TRBV19 and TRBJ2-1; possibly TRBD2 for D (5 bases). Germline-derived CDR1 and CDR2 are LNHDA and SQIVND (reference sequence). The CDR3 is made up of 15 amino acids. V was shortened by 3 bases and J by 2 bases, with 11 bases between the two germline ends. In nucleotides, the CDR3 is TGTGCCAGTAGTATGGGCGGGTCCCCCTACAATGAGCAGTTCTTC. This sequence encodes CASSMGGSPYNEQFF.

The sample holds a few counts of this clonotype. This chain links TRBV6-1 with TRBJ2-7, with 12 positions matching TRBD2. CDR3 size: 15 residues. V lost 9 bases, J lost 7 bases, and 13 bases stayed unmatched. Germline V lookup: CDR1 MNHNS, CDR2 SASEGT. The CDR3 coding sequence is TGTGCCAGTGAGGGGACTCCGACTAGCGGGGGAGAGCAGTACTTC. Its translation: CASEGTPTSGGEQYF.

This clonotype showed up many times. The chain employs TRBV12-3 or TRBV12-4 and TRBJ2-5; 7 positions match TRBD1. The length of the CDR3 is 15 residues. Trimming removed 1 base from V and 4 bases from J; junction bases left unmatched: 6. The CDR3 nucleotides are TGTGCCAGCAGTTTAGTGGGGGACAGCTCAGAGACCCAGTACTTC. Amino acid sequence: CASSLVGDSSETQYF.

Ten or more counts support this clonotype. One junction end disagrees with the germline gene, perhaps due to a read error. The genes are TRBV2 and TRBJ1-4, with D unresolved. The CDR3 loop spans 11 amino acids. Germline V gene data show CDR1 as SNHLY and CDR2 as FYNNEI. The CDR3 here is CASSETPQLSF. Here the CDR3 DNA reads TGTGCCAGCAGTGAAACACCGCAACTTTCTTTT.

This clonotype turned up a few times. This chain joins TRBV7-8 and TRBJ2-2; a weak D match, TRBD1 (6 bases). Trimming took 5 bases from V and 3 from J, leaving 10 bases between them. The CDR3 spans 14 residues. Per germline, CDR1 SGHVS and CDR2 FQNEAQ. DNA of the CDR3: TGTGCCAGCAGCGCCGGGACATACACCGGGGAGCTGTTTTTT. The encoded protein is CASSAGTYTGELFF.

There are a few counts of this clonotype. The CDR3 is CASRITLGGGASNEQFF. Written as DNA, the CDR3 is TGTGCCAGCAGAATCACCCTCGGCGGGGGGGCTAGCAATGAGCAGTTCTTC. The chain recombines TRBV6-1 with TRBJ2-1; 9 bases are a match to TRBD2. Germline CDR1 MNHNS, CDR2 SASEGT. The CDR3 sequence is 17 residues long. After removal of 6 bases from V and 6 bases from J, the junction contained 15 bases not matched to a gene.

This clonotype has only a few counts. This rearrangement joins TRBV20-1 to TRBJ2-1, with D maybe TRBD1 (6 bases). The CDR3 is 17 amino acids. V lost 5 bases to trimming and J lost 4 bases, with 24 bases between them. Looked up from germline, CDR1 is DFQATT and CDR2 is SNEGSKA (reference sequence). The CDR3 here is CSAETEGVHSTYNEQFF. In nucleotides, the CDR3 is TGCAGTGCTGAGACCGAGGGGGTCCACAGTACATACAATGAGCAGTTCTTC.

This clonotype has more than one count but fewer than ten. The gene calls are TRBV29-1 and TRBJ1-1; maybe TRBD1 (6 bases). Trimming stripped 7 bases from V and 4 bases from J, with 16 bases between. The CDR3 contains 13 residues. Germline CDR1 SQVTM, CDR2 ANQGSEA. Here the CDR3 reads CSAQLEGVTEAFF. As DNA, the CDR3 is TGCAGCGCCCAGCTTGAGGGGGTCACTGAAGCTTTCTTT.

The rearrangement links TRBV4-1 to TRBJ1-3; D gene unclear. Per germline, CDR1 MGHRA and CDR2 YSYEKL. With 2 bases removed from V and 0 bases from J, the gap between germline ends came to 8 bases. This CDR3 comprises 15 residues. CDR3 residues: CASSQPRSSGNTIYF. The CDR3 DNA sequence: TGCGCCAGCAGCCAACCTCGCAGCTCTGGAAACACCATATATTTT.

This clonotype appeared many times. The chain employs TRBV7-9 and TRBJ1-1; weak D call: TRBD1 (5 bases). In germline, CDR1 is SEHNR, CDR2 FQNEAQ (reference sequence). The V end lost 1 base, the J end lost 4 bases, and 13 bases lay between the germline ends. This CDR3 contains 15 residues. The CDR3 nucleotides are TGTGCCAGCAGCTTAGGATGGGGCGCGGGCACTGAAGCTTTCTTT. Protein: CASSLGWGAGTEAFF.

The rearrangement uses TRBV7-6 and TRBJ2-3; 8 bases fit TRBD2. This CDR3 comprises 16 residues. The V segment lost 4 bases and the J segment 4 bases; nucleotides outside the gene matches: 10. Germline V gene data show CDR1 as SGHVS and CDR2 as FNYEAQ. The CDR3 DNA is TGTGCCAGCAGCTCAGGACTAGCTGGTTACTCAGATACGCAGTATTTT. This sequence encodes CASSSGLAGYSDTQYF.

This clonotype occurred many times. The chain uses TRBV6-1 and TRBJ2-5; the match to TRBD1 covers 7 bases. Germline CDR1 reads MNHNS; CDR2 reads SASEGT. The CDR3 consists of 17 residues. V lost 5 bases to trimming and J lost 5 bases; unmatched junction nucleotides: 17. As DNA, the CDR3 is TGTGCCAGCAGTCTTCGCTCCTTGACAGGGAACGGTGAGACCCAGTACTTC. Translating gives CASSLRSLTGNGETQYF.

This clonotype was counted only a few times. The genes are TRBV5-6 and TRBJ2-1; D remains ambiguous. Germline assignment: CDR1 SGHDT and CDR2 YYEEEE. The CDR3 extends over 15 amino acids. V was cut by 4 bases and J by 5 bases, with 16 bases left in between. The CDR3 sequence is CASSPEYTVNNEQFF. CDR3 coding DNA: TGTGCCAGCAGCCCCGAATATACAGTTAACAATGAGCAGTTCTTC.

At least ten counts were recorded for this clonotype. The chain has TRBV20-1 and TRBJ1-5, with D possibly matching TRBD1 (5 bases). From germline, CDR1 is DFQATT and CDR2 SNEGSKA (reference sequence). The CDR3 totals 13 residues. V lost 3 bases to trimming and J lost 0 bases, with 6 bases between them. The CDR3 coding sequence is TGCAGTGCTAGGGGGACTAGCAATCAGCCCCAGCATTTT. Its protein is CSARGTSNQPQHF.

This clonotype occurred a few times. At one boundary the junction diverges from the germline segment, which might be a read error. This chain uses TRBV7-7 with TRBJ2-7; D is possibly TRBD1 (6 bases). The CDR3 sequence is 12 residues long. CDR1 and CDR2 from the germline V gene are SSHAT and FNYEAQ (reference sequence). The CDR3 reads CASRVDSREQYF. DNA of the CDR3: TGTGCTAGCAGGGTGGACAGTCGCGAGCAGTACTTC.

This clonotype came up many times. The CDR3 loop is CSAVGTTIQETQYF. Here the CDR3 DNA reads TGCAGTGCTGTGGGGACTACAATCCAAGAGACCCAGTACTTC. The V and J genes are TRBV20-1 and TRBJ2-5; 7 bases map to TRBD2. Germline V lookup: CDR1 DFQATT, CDR2 SNEGSKA (reference sequence). The CDR3 sequence is 14 residues long. V shed 5 bases and J 1 base; nucleotides not matched to a gene: 7.

This clonotype was seen many times. This rearrangement joins TRBV12-3 or TRBV12-4 to TRBJ1-1; weak D call: TRBD1 (5 bases). The CDR3 totals 15 residues. Trimming took off 5 bases at V and 3 bases at J, with 16 bases between the two ends. CDR3 bases: TGTGCCAGCAGTAGAGGGCCGGGGCGGGACACTGAAGCTTTCTTT. It specifies CASSRGPGRDTEAFF.

This clonotype appeared a few times. The V gene is TRBV20-1, the J gene TRBJ2-1; possible D gene TRBD2, 5 bases. Trimming shortened V by 0 bases and J by 8 bases, and 11 bases separated the two germline ends. CDR1 is DFQATT and CDR2 is SNEGSKA in the germline V gene (reference sequence). CDR3 length: 13 residues. The CDR3 sequence: CSARDGSSDEQFF. The DNA for the CDR3 is TGCAGTGCTAGAGATGGGAGCTCTGATGAGCAGTTCTTC.

This clonotype was seen only a few times. The chain recombines TRBV20-1 with TRBJ2-3; 9 bases align to TRBD2. The CDR3 has 15 amino acids. Germline CDR1 DFQATT, CDR2 SNEGSKA (reference sequence). V lost 0 bases, J lost 1 base, and 2 bases stayed unmatched. The CDR3 coding sequence is TGCAGTGCTAGAGAAGTAGCGGGGGGCACAGATACGCAGTATTTT. Translation gives CSAREVAGGTDTQYF.

This clonotype was recorded a few times. V is TRBV29-1 and J is TRBJ1-3, with D maybe TRBD1 (5 bases). This CDR3 has 14 amino acids. Germline V gene sequence: CDR1 SQVTM, CDR2 ANQGSEA. V was clipped by 5 bases and J by 2 bases, with 13 bases between them. Written as DNA, the CDR3 is TGCAGCGTTTTGATGGGGACCCCTGGAAACACCATATATTTT. Translating it yields CSVLMGTPGNTIYF.

V usage is TRBV10-3 and J usage is TRBJ2-5; TRBD2 matches at 15 bases. The V segment lost 0 bases and the J segment 1 base; nucleotides outside the gene matches: 6. The CDR3 extends over 19 amino acids. Germline V gene data show CDR1 as ENHRY and CDR2 as SYGVKD. The CDR3 region has the DNA TGTGCCATCAGTGAGTCGGTTGGGACTAGCGGGGGGTTCCAAGAGACCCAGTACTTC. This translates into CAISESVGTSGGFQETQYF.

The genes are TRBV25-1 and TRBJ2-3; the match to TRBD2 covers 7 bases. Germline V gives CDR1 MGHDK, CDR2 SYGVNS. Germline trimming cut 3 bases from V and 3 bases from J; bases unmatched to any gene: 6. The CDR3 consists of 15 residues. CDR3 DNA: TGTGCCAGCAGTGATTCCGGGGGACTAACAGATACGCAGTATTTT. The encoded protein is CASSDSGGLTDTQYF.

This chain links TRBV3-1 with TRBJ2-3, with TRBD2 matching over 12 bases. Germline CDR1 and CDR2: LGHDT and YNNKEL (reference sequence). The CDR3 runs to 17 residues. The V gene end was trimmed by 0 bases and the J gene end by 4 bases; junction bases not matched to a gene: 5. The CDR3 region has the DNA TGTGCCAGCAGCCAAGAGGGACTAGCGGGCATTGCAGATACGCAGTATTTT. This sequence encodes CASSQEGLAGIADTQYF.

Ten or more counts support this clonotype. The CDR3: CSARRRSYEPQHF. In DNA form, the CDR3 reads TGCAGTGCTAGGCGGCGGTCTTACGAGCCCCAGCATTTT. The V gene is TRBV20-1, the J gene TRBJ1-5; no definite D call. This CDR3 region has 13 residues. The V gene lost 3 bases and the J gene lost 8 bases, with 14 bases spanning the gap. The V gene's germline CDR1 is DFQATT and CDR2 SNEGSKA (reference sequence).